This T cell receptor (beta chain) is drawn from a study of blood T cell repertoires in COVID-19. Study background: Acute-phase and convalescent COVID-19 samples originated in the United States, Italy and Spain. Sample material is recorded as cDNA or gDNA derived from T cells, B-cell-depleted T cells, or PBMCs.

Original processing notes: Amplification of reference gene primers was used by the study to estimate nucleated cell counts. Libraries were prepared by immunoSEQ multiplex PCR; TCRdb keeps only in-frame clonotypes and omits some of them. The V and J calls and the clone size are those of that table, but D and trimming were determined from the DNA. Of about 24,000 clones in the sample, 80% to 85% were seen once. This clone was seen a few times. V dropped 5 bases and J dropped 10; count of bases not matched to a gene: 5. The CDR3 has 13 amino acids. Germline CDR1 is LNHDA and CDR2 is SQIVND (reference sequence).

V gene TRBV19 combines with J gene TRBJ1-4; 9 bases are shared with TRBD1. The source of this sequence is a human donor in a cohort sampled during active COVID-19. Input material: peripheral blood. The CDR3 loop reads CASSARQGGKLFF. The CDR3 bases are TGTGCCAGTAGTGCCAGACAGGGGGGAAAACTGTTTTTT. Full variable domain (outside the CDR3, taken from reference TRBV19 and TRBJ1-4): DGGITQSPKYLFRKEGQNVTLSCEQNLNHDAMYWYRQDPGQGLRLIYYSQIVNDFQKGDIAEGYSVSREKKESFPLTVTSAQKNPTAFYLCASSARQGGKLFFGSGTQLSVL.